A single sample gave rise to the 14 T cell receptor beta chains below, sequenced in a study of cytomegalovirus exposure and HLA in healthy donors. PCR amplification relied on 60 Vbeta primers (plus 13 Jbeta primers). Assay: immunoSEQ multiplex PCR; the TCRdb copy retains only in-frame clones and omits some. Its table records 150,000 to 200,000 clones. Input material: PBMCs. Receptors originate from a woman between 18 and 30 years old in good health and CMV-seropositive.

The chain recombines TRBV11-2 with TRBJ2-3; D unclear. The CDR3 runs 12 residues. Germline CDR1 and CDR2: SGHAT and FQNNGV. V was cut by 5 bases and J by 2 bases, with 5 bases left in between. The CDR3 DNA is TGTGCCAGCAGCCCACACACAGATACGCAGTATTTT. It specifies CASSPHTDTQYF.

The chain uses TRBV6-1 and TRBJ1-2; D gene uncertain. The CDR3 contains 11 residues. V was trimmed by 3 bases and J by 7 bases, leaving 6 bases between them. The germline V gene has CDR1 MNHNS and CDR2 SASEGT. The CDR3: CASSESSGYTF. The CDR3 bases are TGTGCCAGCAGTGAGAGTTCTGGCTACACCTTC.

The chain uses TRBV7-2 and TRBJ2-5, with 14 bases identical to TRBD2. CDR3 length: 17 amino acids. Trimming cost V 5 bases and J 2 bases; bases outside gene matches: 7. The germline V gene encodes CDR1 SGHTA and CDR2 FQGNSA. The CDR3 nucleotides are TGTGCCAGCAGCCCAAGACTAGCGGGGGGGCGGCAAGAGACCCAGTACTTC. Protein product: CASSPRLAGGRQETQYF.

V and J are TRBV9 and TRBJ1-2, with 8 positions matching TRBD1. Germline CDR1 reads SGDLS; CDR2 reads YYNGEE. V lost 0 bases and J lost 2; bases outside the gene matches: 18. There are 20 residues in the CDR3. The CDR3 sequence: CASSVALGAGQESKNYGYTF. The CDR3 nucleotides are TGTGCCAGCAGCGTAGCCCTAGGGGCGGGACAGGAGTCAAAAAACTATGGCTACACCTTC.

This chain uses TRBV6-1 with TRBJ1-5; 9 bases fit TRBD1. The CDR3 covers 14 residues. Trimming took 6 bases from V and 4 from J; bases not matched to a gene: 4. The germline V gene encodes CDR1 MNHNS and CDR2 SASEGT. The CDR3 DNA follows: TGTGCCAGCAGGGACAGGGGTGGGAATCAGCCCCAGCATTTT. Its translation is CASRDRGGNQPQHF.

This chain links TRBV29-1 with TRBJ2-1, with a tentative D call TRBD2 (5 bases). The CDR3 runs to 16 residues. Looked up from germline, CDR1 is SQVTM and CDR2 is ANQGSEA. V lost 0 bases and J lost 1, with 13 bases in between. The CDR3 sequence: CSVEDQEVVSYNEQFF. The DNA of the CDR3 is TGCAGCGTTGAAGATCAGGAGGTTGTGTCCTACAATGAGCAGTTCTTC.

About this clone: Other nucleotide sequences from this sample produce the same CDR3. The chain uses TRBV19 and TRBJ2-2; TRBD1 agrees at 7 bases. CDR1 is LNHDA and CDR2 is SQIVND in the germline V gene (reference sequence). Unmatched junction bases numbered 8, after V lost 7 bases and J lost 3 bases. This CDR3 has 15 amino acids. The CDR3 sequence: CASIPSTGHTGELFF. The CDR3, as DNA: TGTGCCAGTATCCCCTCGACAGGGCACACCGGGGAGCTGTTTTTT. Full variable domain (missing parts from reference TRBV19 and TRBJ2-2): DGGITQSPKYLFRKEGQNVTLSCEQNLNHDAMYWYRQDPGQGLRLIYYSQIVNDFQKGDIAEGYSVSREKKESFPLTVTSAQKNPTAFYLCASIPSTGHTGELFFGEGSRLTVL.

V is TRBV9 and J is TRBJ2-1; perhaps TRBD1 as D (5 bases). CDR1 is SGDLS and CDR2 is YYNGEE in the germline V gene. The germline V and J ends were trimmed by 0 bases and 0 bases, with 10 bases remaining between them. The CDR3 covers 16 residues. DNA of the CDR3: TGTGCCAGCAGCGTAGTGGGGCGGAGCTCCTACAATGAGCAGTTCTTC. Its protein is CASSVVGRSSYNEQFF. The full variable domain, completed using reference TRBV9 and TRBJ2-1, is DSGVTQTPKHLITATGQRVTLRCSPRSGDLSVYWYQQSLDQGLQFLIQYYNGEERAKGNILERFSAQQFPDLHSELNLSSLELGDSALYFCASSVVGRSSYNEQFFGPGTRLTVL.

This chain uses TRBV30 with TRBJ1-5; 8 positions agree with TRBD1. V was clipped by 2 bases and J by 6 bases; unmatched bases: 3. Germline CDR1 is GTSNPN and CDR2 is SVGIG (reference sequence). The CDR3 sequence is 13 residues long. The CDR3, as DNA: TGTGCCTGGAGTAAAACAGGGGGTCAGCCCCAGCATTTT. Translation: CAWSKTGGQPQHF.

This chain connects TRBV4-2 to TRBJ1-6; 9 bases match TRBD1. The V and J ends lost 2 bases and 3 bases, in that order; junction bases with no gene match: 2. The CDR3 is 16 amino acids. Germline CDR1 LGHNA, CDR2 YNFKEQ. CDR3 region: CASSQPTGGYNSPLHF. CDR3 coding DNA: TGTGCCAGCAGCCAACCGACAGGGGGCTATAATTCACCCCTCCACTTT.

The chain has TRBV19 and TRBJ1-1; D call uncertain. Trimming removed 2 bases from V and 1 base from J, with 8 bases in between. CDR1 is LNHDA and CDR2 is SQIVND in the germline V gene (reference sequence). CDR3 size: 14 residues. The CDR3 sequence is CASSIMSGNTEAFF. In DNA form, the CDR3 reads TGTGCCAGTAGTATAATGTCAGGGAACACTGAAGCTTTCTTT.

The rearrangement uses TRBV11-3 and TRBJ2-2; D possibly corresponds to TRBD2 (6 bases). Germline V gives CDR1 SGHNT, CDR2 YENEEA. V lost 3 bases and J lost 6, with 14 bases in between. The CDR3 consists of 15 residues. CDR3 nucleotides: TGTGCCAGCAGCTTTTCCGGGAGCGTTGCCGGGGAGCTGTTTTTT. It yields the protein CASSFSGSVAGELFF.

J is TRBJ2-5 and V is TRBV2, with D possibly being TRBD2 (6 bases). The V gene lost 6 bases and the J gene lost 0 bases, with 11 bases spanning the gap. The germline gives CDR1 SNHLY, CDR2 FYNNEI. CDR3 length: 14 residues. The CDR3 DNA reads as TGTGCCAGCAGCCCCAGACTAGACCAAGAGACCCAGTACTTC. It translates to CASSPRLDQETQYF.

The V and J genes are TRBV19 and TRBJ1-3; D unresolved. The length of the CDR3 is 15 residues. V was pared by 5 bases and J by 0 bases, with 11 bases between. Germline V gives CDR1 LNHDA, CDR2 SQIVND (reference sequence). Here the CDR3 reads CASSPRTDSGNTIYF. The DNA of the CDR3 is TGTGCCAGTAGTCCCAGAACAGACTCTGGAAACACCATATATTTT.